The 5 T cell receptor beta chains reported below all come from one sample, sequenced in a study of graft-versus-host responses after intestinal transplantation. These receptors' antigens are unknown. Using immunoSEQ multiplex PCR, the repertoire was profiled, and TCRdb retains in-frame clones only, with some absent. Of under 150,000 clones detected, 75% to 95% appear once; the ten largest clones hold approximately 0.17%. The starting material was unstimulated CD4+ T cells sorted from spleen or lymph node cells, obtained before intestinal transplant. Receptor source: a human donor who received an intestinal transplant.

The rearrangement links TRBV7-2 to TRBJ1-2; TRBD1 might be the D (5 bases). Trimming shortened V by 3 bases and J by 8 bases, and 16 bases separated the two germline ends. This CDR3 has 14 residues. Germline CDR1 is SGHTA and CDR2 is FQGNSA. The CDR3 DNA follows: TGTGCCAGCAGCTTGAGACAGTCCCACTGGGGCTACACCTTC. Amino acids: CASSLRQSHWGYTF. The full variable domain, completed using reference TRBV7-2 and TRBJ1-2, is GAGVSQSPSNKVTEKGKDVELRCDPISGHTALYWYRQSLGQGLEFLIYFQGNSAPDKSGLPSDRFSAERTGGSVSTLTIQRTQQEDSAVYLCASSLRQSHWGYTFGSGTRLTVV.

This clone was picked up one time. The gene calls are TRBV7-2 and TRBJ2-5; the match to TRBD2 covers 11 bases. CDR1 and CDR2 (germline): SGHTA, FQGNSA. The CDR3 loop spans 16 amino acids. Trimming took 1 base from V and 2 from J; bases not matched to a gene: 3. The CDR3 DNA reads TGTGCCAGCAGCTTAGGGGCTAGCGGGGGGCAAGAGACCCAGTACTTC. This encodes CASSLGASGGQETQYF.

V and J are TRBV7-2 and TRBJ1-1, with D perhaps matching TRBD1 (6 bases). Looked up from germline, CDR1 is SGHTA and CDR2 is FQGNSA. The CDR3 covers 13 residues. V lost 8 bases and J lost 2, with 12 bases in between. The CDR3 nucleotides read TGTGCCAGCTGCGTGGGGACAAACACTGAAGCTTTCTTT. Translated, it gives CASCVGTNTEAFF. Together with reference TRBV7-2 and TRBJ1-1, the CDR3 gives the full variable domain: GAGVSQSPSNKVTEKGKDVELRCDPISGHTALYWYRQSLGQGLEFLIYFQGNSAPDKSGLPSDRFSAERTGGSVSTLTIQRTQQEDSAVYLCASCVGTNTEAFFGQGTRLTVV.

This chain joins TRBV5-1 and TRBJ2-3, with TRBD1 matching over 9 bases. The CDR3 totals 16 residues. CDR1 SGHRS and CDR2 YFSETQ come from the germline V gene. V was clipped by 7 bases and J by 1 base; unmatched bases: 10. The CDR3 is CASALQGASGTDTQYF. The CDR3 nucleotides read TGCGCCAGCGCCTTACAGGGGGCTAGCGGCACAGATACGCAGTATTTT.

This sequence joins TRBV4-3 and TRBJ2-1; 9 bases match TRBD1. V trimming: 5 bases; J trimming: 4 bases; junction bases outside the gene matches: 6. Germline V gene sequence: CDR1 LGHNA, CDR2 YSLEER. This CDR3 is 15 amino acids long. CDR3 protein: CASSSGQGLYNEQFF. In nucleotides, the CDR3 is TGCGCCAGCAGCTCCGGACAGGGGTTATACAATGAGCAGTTCTTC.